Listed here are 30 T cell receptor beta chains from one sample, sequenced in a study of a mutant IDH1 vaccine in newly diagnosed glioma. For these TCRs, the target antigens are not known. The repertoire was sequenced with immunoSEQ multiplex PCR; TCRdb's copy has only in-frame clones and lacks some. The sample lists about 54,000 clones, approximately 80% occurring once. The time point is: week 35, safety follow-up. The content of each vaccine dose was 300 ug of mutant IDH1 20-mer peptide, and topical imiquimod accompanied it. The sequencing used PBMCs, collected from a glioma patient whose treatment included an IDH1 peptide vaccine. These receptors came from a woman aged 18-35 years with glioma.

The rearrangement uses TRBV25-1 and TRBJ2-7; the match to TRBD1 covers 9 bases. Trimming cost V 10 bases and J 6 bases; bases outside gene matches: 7. This CDR3 region has 12 residues. Germline V gene sequence: CDR1 MGHDK, CDR2 SYGVNS. The chain's CDR3 is CATMTGGREQYF. DNA of the CDR3: TGTGCCACCATGACAGGGGGACGCGAGCAGTACTTC.

The chain is built from TRBV30 and TRBJ1-1; D is possibly TRBD1 (5 bases). The ends were cut back, 3 bases at V and 4 bases at J, with 15 bases in the middle. Germline-derived CDR1 and CDR2 are GTSNPN and SVGIG (reference sequence). The CDR3 sequence is 14 residues long. The CDR3 DNA sequence: TGTGCCTGGAGAACGAGGGGAGGGTTCACTGAAGCTTTCTTT. Its protein is CAWRTRGGFTEAFF.

V is TRBV25-1 and J is TRBJ2-6; the match to TRBD1 covers 7 bases. In germline, CDR1 is MGHDK, CDR2 SYGVNS. This CDR3 is 15 amino acids long. Trimming at V came to 6 bases and at J to 0 bases, leaving 2 bases not matched to a gene. CDR3 sequence reads: CASSRQGSGANVLTF. In DNA form, the CDR3 reads TGTGCCAGCAGCAGACAGGGCTCTGGGGCCAACGTCCTGACTTTC. The full variable domain, in which reference TRBV25-1 and TRBJ2-6 provide the parts outside the CDR3, is EADIYQTPRYLVIGTGKKITLECSQTMGHDKMYWYQQDPGMELHLIHYSYGVNSTEKGDLSSESTVSRIRTEHFPLTLESARPSHTSQYLCASSRQGSGANVLTFGAGSRLTVL.

The chain couples TRBV9 to TRBJ2-7; the match to TRBD2 covers 10 bases. The V and J ends lost 4 bases and 5 bases, in that order; junction bases with no gene match: 15. The germline V gene has CDR1 SGDLS and CDR2 YYNGEE. CDR3 length equals 17 residues. Here the CDR3 DNA reads TGTGCCAGCAGCTTCACTAGCGGGGCCGGCTTCGGGAACGAGCAGTACTTC. It encodes CASSFTSGAGFGNEQYF.

The chain combines TRBV6-6 with TRBJ2-7, with D unclear. The V gene lost 0 bases and the J gene lost 2 bases, with 11 bases spanning the gap. This CDR3 region has 15 residues. The V gene's germline CDR1 is MNHNY and CDR2 SVGAGI (reference sequence). The CDR3 nucleotides read TGTGCCAGCAGTTACTCAGGGCGCGATACCTACGAGCAGTACTTC. Amino acids: CASSYSGRDTYEQYF.

This rearrangement joins TRBV5-1 to TRBJ2-1; 9 bases agree with TRBD1. Trimming cost V 0 bases and J 8 bases; bases outside gene matches: 6. The CDR3 covers 15 residues. Germline CDR1 reads SGHRS; CDR2 reads YFSETQ. For the CDR3, the DNA is TGCGCCAGCAGCTTGGACGGGACAGGGTTCGATGAGCAGTTCTTC. This gives the protein CASSLDGTGFDEQFF.

The V gene is TRBV11-3, the J gene TRBJ2-6; 9 bases align to TRBD1. This CDR3 region has 18 residues. Per germline, CDR1 SGHNT and CDR2 YENEEA. The V segment lost 4 bases and the J segment 4 bases; nucleotides outside the gene matches: 11. The CDR3 sequence: CASSSAGTGYSGANVLTF. The CDR3 DNA reads TGTGCCAGCAGCTCCGCCGGGACAGGGTATTCGGGGGCCAACGTCCTGACTTTC.

This clone was counted only a few times. Written as DNA, the CDR3 is TGTGCCAGCAGCCAAGACAGAGTGAACACTGAAGCTTTCTTT. Translating it yields CASSQDRVNTEAFF. The rearrangement links TRBV14 to TRBJ1-1; no definite D call. This CDR3 has 14 amino acids. Germline CDR1 SGHDN, CDR2 FVKESK. V lost 0 bases to trimming and J lost 0 bases, with 5 bases between them.

The gene calls are TRBV2 and TRBJ1-6; 9 positions match TRBD1. Germline CDR1 and CDR2: SNHLY and FYNNEI. The CDR3 has 15 amino acids. V shed 5 bases and J 7 bases; nucleotides not matched to a gene: 6. CDR3 residues: CASSRRQGGNSPLHF. For the CDR3, the DNA is TGTGCCAGCAGTCGACGACAGGGGGGGAATTCACCCCTCCACTTT. The variable domain in full, with the rest retrieved from reference TRBV2 and TRBJ1-6, is EPEVTQTPSHQVTQMGQEVILRCVPISNHLYFYWYRQILGQKVEFLVSFYNNEISEKSEIFDDQFSVERPDGSNFTLKIRSTKLEDSAMYFCASSRRQGGNSPLHFGNGTRLTVT.

The chain joins TRBV9 to TRBJ2-5, with D maybe TRBD1 (7 bases). Trimming cost V 3 bases and J 5 bases, with 17 bases left between them. Germline V lookup: CDR1 SGDLS, CDR2 YYNGEE. The CDR3 has 15 residues. The CDR3 bases are TGTGCCAGCAGCGCCCCCCAGGGGGGTGGGGAGACCCAGTACTTC. As protein: CASSAPQGGGETQYF.

This rearrangement joins TRBV4-3 to TRBJ1-1; D is perhaps TRBD1 (5 bases). The CDR3 covers 15 residues. V was shortened by 0 bases and J by 2 bases, with 10 bases between the two germline ends. The germline gives CDR1 LGHNA, CDR2 YSLEER. CDR3: CASSQEPGLNTEAFF. In DNA, the CDR3 is TGCGCCAGCAGCCAAGAACCAGGGTTAAACACTGAAGCTTTCTTT.

The chain recombines TRBV2 with TRBJ2-6; D possibly corresponds to TRBD2 (5 bases). This CDR3 spans 17 amino acids. The V end lost 4 bases, the J end lost 0 bases, and 13 bases lay between the germline ends. The V gene's germline CDR1 is SNHLY and CDR2 FYNNEI. The CDR3 is CASSVTGGPSGANVLTF. The CDR3 DNA sequence: TGTGCCAGCAGTGTGACCGGAGGTCCCTCTGGGGCCAACGTCCTGACTTTC.

This chain links TRBV15 with TRBJ1-6; TRBD1 aligns across 11 bases. This CDR3 region has 17 residues. Per germline, CDR1 LNHNV and CDR2 YYDKDF (reference sequence). The J segment lost 10 bases and the V segment lost 1 base, leaving 9 bases of the junction unmatched. This CDR3 is CATSRGTGGLRGSPLHF. DNA for the CDR3: TGTGCCACCAGCAGAGGGACAGGGGGCCTTAGGGGCTCACCCCTCCACTTT.

In nucleotides, the CDR3 is TGTGCCAGCAGCAAAGCGTCCGGGGAGCAAGAGACCCAGTACTTC. Its translation is CASSKASGEQETQYF. The chain recombines TRBV6-1 with TRBJ2-5, with TRBD2 as a possible D gene (5 bases). This CDR3 has 15 amino acids. Germline lookup yields CDR1 MNHNS and CDR2 SASEGT. V lost 6 bases and J lost 2, with 16 bases in between.

The chain links TRBV7-9 to TRBJ2-7; D gene uncertain. There are 12 residues in the CDR3. V dropped 4 bases and J dropped 7 bases, with 11 bases sitting between them. Germline V CDR1 and CDR2: SEHNR, FQNEAQ (reference sequence). The CDR3 nucleotides read TGTGCCAGCAGCTCTGACCCCTGGGAGCAGTACTTC. This codes for CASSSDPWEQYF.

The CDR3 DNA follows: TGTGCCAGCAGTGCCCTCCGACAGGGGGAAGGCTATGGCTACACCTTC. This encodes CASSALRQGEGYGYTF. The J gene is TRBJ1-2, the V gene TRBV25-1; 9 nucleotides match TRBD1. Per germline, CDR1 MGHDK and CDR2 SYGVNS. The CDR3 consists of 16 residues. Trimming removed 4 bases from V and 4 bases from J; junction bases left unmatched: 10.

The chain is built from TRBV25-1 and TRBJ2-3; D is ambiguous. CDR3 length: 15 amino acids. From germline, CDR1 is MGHDK and CDR2 SYGVNS. Trimming removed 1 base at V and 1 base at J, with 9 bases between. The CDR3 here is CASSESHRRTDTQYF. The DNA of the CDR3 is TGTGCCAGCAGTGAATCACACAGACGCACAGATACGCAGTATTTT.

This clone was found a few times. This chain uses TRBV27 with TRBJ1-1; D not certain. Looked up from germline, CDR1 is MNHEY and CDR2 is SMNVEV (reference sequence). V was cut by 7 bases and J by 1 base, with 19 bases left in between. This CDR3 contains 16 residues. CDR3 region: CASNSNIGRANTEAFF. CDR3 DNA sequence: TGTGCCAGCAATTCCAACATAGGACGGGCGAACACTGAAGCTTTCTTT.

This rearrangement joins TRBV5-1 to TRBJ1-1, with a possible D match to TRBD1 (5 bases). CDR1 is SGHRS and CDR2 is YFSETQ in the germline V gene. This CDR3 spans 15 amino acids. V gave up 0 bases and J gave up 4 bases, with 13 bases separating them. CDR3 coding DNA: TGCGCCAGCAGCTTGGTGCAGGGAGGCGGCACTGAAGCTTTCTTT. Its translation: CASSLVQGGGTEAFF. Filled out from reference TRBV5-1 and TRBJ1-1, the complete variable domain reads KAGVTQTPRYLIKTRGQQVTLSCSPISGHRSVSWYQQTPGQGLQFLFEYFSETQRNKGNFPGRFSGRQFSNSRSEMNVSTLELGDSALYLCASSLVQGGGTEAFFGQGTRLTVV.

The J gene is TRBJ1-2, the V gene TRBV25-1; perhaps TRBD1 as D (5 bases). The CDR3 has 14 amino acids. V lost 4 bases, J lost 2 bases, and 11 bases lay in between. Germline V gives CDR1 MGHDK, CDR2 SYGVNS. The CDR3 sequence: CASSGEGRNYGYTF. In DNA form, the CDR3 reads TGTGCCAGCAGTGGGGAGGGGCGAAACTATGGCTACACCTTC.

This rearrangement joins TRBV5-8 to TRBJ1-2; 7 nucleotides match TRBD1. CDR1 and CDR2 from the germline V gene are SGHTS and YDEGEE. V shed 4 bases and J 5 bases; nucleotides not matched to a gene: 11. The length of the CDR3 is 15 residues. Written as DNA, the CDR3 is TGTGCCAGCAGCGGGGGGGACAGCCTTTCATATGGCTACACCTTC. Protein product: CASSGGDSLSYGYTF.

The table lists this clone with a count of one. V gene TRBV7-8 combines with J gene TRBJ2-5; 9 positions agree with TRBD2. There are 16 residues in the CDR3. With 1 base clipped from V and 5 bases from J, the junction kept 8 bases outside the gene matches. CDR1 is SGHVS and CDR2 is FQNEAQ in the germline V gene. The CDR3: CASSLGSGGPGETQYF. The CDR3 region has the DNA TGTGCCAGCAGCTTAGGTAGCGGGGGCCCCGGGGAGACCCAGTACTTC.

This rearrangement joins TRBV29-1 to TRBJ2-1, with 10 bases that match TRBD1. Trimming took 4 bases from V and 6 from J; bases not matched to a gene: 3. Germline CDR1 and CDR2: SQVTM and ANQGSEA. This CDR3 region has 13 residues. The CDR3 protein is CSVVRDRGNEQFF. CDR3 nucleotide sequence: TGCAGCGTTGTCCGGGACAGGGGCAATGAGCAGTTCTTC.

The rearrangement links TRBV29-1 to TRBJ1-4, with 8 bases identical to TRBD1. Germline V lookup: CDR1 SQVTM, CDR2 ANQGSEA. The junction had 6 bases not matched to a gene; V was cut back by 5 bases and J by 7 bases. There are 13 residues in the CDR3. The CDR3 loop reads CSVQTGVIEKLFF. The CDR3 nucleotides are TGCAGCGTTCAGACAGGGGTGATTGAAAAACTGTTTTTT.

The chain links TRBV27 to TRBJ2-7; 9 nucleotides match TRBD1. J was trimmed by 6 bases and V by 3 bases; bases with no gene match: 6. The CDR3 is 14 residues long. The germline gives CDR1 MNHEY, CDR2 SMNVEV (reference sequence). The CDR3 coding sequence is TGTGCCAGCAGTTTTGCAGGGACAGGGTTCGAGCAGTACTTC. Amino acids: CASSFAGTGFEQYF.

The CDR3, as DNA: TGTGCCAGCAGTGACGACAGGGGCTTATCCTACGAGCAGTACTTC. Its translation is CASSDDRGLSYEQYF. The rearrangement uses TRBV2 and TRBJ2-7; TRBD1 aligns across 8 bases. This CDR3 has 15 amino acids. Germline CDR1 SNHLY, CDR2 FYNNEI. Germline trimming cut 3 bases from V and 1 base from J; bases unmatched to any gene: 5.

The chain links TRBV25-1 to TRBJ2-1; 9 bases agree with TRBD1. Trimming took 3 bases from V and 10 from J; bases not matched to a gene: 13. This CDR3 has 16 residues. Per germline, CDR1 MGHDK and CDR2 SYGVNS. CDR3 DNA: TGTGCCAGCAGTGACGCCGGGACAGGGAGATCGCGGGAGCAGTTCTTC. This codes for CASSDAGTGRSREQFF.

This rearrangement joins TRBV9 to TRBJ2-3; D not resolved. The germline gives CDR1 SGDLS, CDR2 YYNGEE. Trimming removed 1 base at V and 4 bases at J, with 7 bases between. The CDR3 loop spans 13 amino acids. Here the CDR3 DNA reads TGTGCCAGCAGCGTAATAAAGGCAGATACGCAGTATTTT. This gives the protein CASSVIKADTQYF.

The chain employs TRBV5-1 and TRBJ1-1, with 8 bases that match TRBD1. The CDR3 is made up of 15 amino acids. V lost 4 bases to trimming and J lost 0 bases; unmatched junction nucleotides: 5. Per germline, CDR1 SGHRS and CDR2 YFSETQ. Written as DNA, the CDR3 is TGCGCCAGCAGCATAGGACAGGGCATGAACACTGAAGCTTTCTTT. Its protein product is CASSIGQGMNTEAFF.

The V and J genes are TRBV19 and TRBJ1-2, with a possible D match to TRBD1 (6 bases). The CDR3 spans 14 residues. V dropped 5 bases and J dropped 0 bases, with 10 bases sitting between them. Germline V CDR1 and CDR2: LNHDA, SQIVND (reference sequence). CDR3 protein: CASSYRVSNYGYTF. DNA for the CDR3: TGTGCCAGTAGTTACAGGGTCTCTAACTATGGCTACACCTTC.